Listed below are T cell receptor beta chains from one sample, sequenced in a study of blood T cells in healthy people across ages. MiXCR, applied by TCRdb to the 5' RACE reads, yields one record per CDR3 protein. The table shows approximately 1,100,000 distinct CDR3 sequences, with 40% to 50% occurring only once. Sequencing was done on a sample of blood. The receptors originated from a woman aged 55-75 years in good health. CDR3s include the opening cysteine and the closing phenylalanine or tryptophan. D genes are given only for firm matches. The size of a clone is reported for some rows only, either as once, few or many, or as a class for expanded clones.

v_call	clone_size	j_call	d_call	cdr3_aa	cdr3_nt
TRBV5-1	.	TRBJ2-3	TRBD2	CASSPGGGRSDTQYF	TGCGCCAGCAGCCCGGGAGGCGGGCGGTCAGATACGCAGTATTTT
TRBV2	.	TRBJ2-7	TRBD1	CASRERQGRSCEQYF	TGTGCCAGCAGGGAAAGACAGGGTCGGTCCTGCGAGCAGTACTTC
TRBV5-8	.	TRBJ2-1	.	CASSFGGGAMTYNEQFF	TGTGCCAGCAGCTTCGGAGGGGGCGCGATGACCTACAATGAGCAGTTCTTC
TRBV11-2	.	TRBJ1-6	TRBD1	CASSLGQAGSSYNSPLHF	TGTGCCAGCAGCTTGGGACAGGCGGGGAGCTCCTATAATTCACCCCTCCACTTT
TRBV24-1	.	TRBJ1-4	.	CATSDPWDPSPRYYEKLFF	TGTGCCACCAGTGACCCCTGGGACCCATCGCCTCGGTATTATGAAAAACTGTTTTTT
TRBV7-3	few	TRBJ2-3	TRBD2	CASARRAGVDTQYF	TGTGCCAGCGCGAGACGAGCGGGAGTAGATACGCAGTATTTT
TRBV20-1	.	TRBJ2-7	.	CSATDTGVPNNHEQYF	TGCAGTGCTACAGATACCGGGGTCCCTAATAACCACGAGCAGTACTTC
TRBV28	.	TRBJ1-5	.	CASSINQPQHF	TGTGCCAGCAGTATAAATCAGCCCCAGCATTTT
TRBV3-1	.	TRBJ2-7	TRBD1	CASSYGTAETYEQYF	TGTGCCAGCAGTTACGGGACAGCCGAAACCTACGAGCAGTACTTC
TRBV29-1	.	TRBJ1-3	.	CSVARSSGNTIYF	TGCAGCGTAGCCCGAAGTTCTGGAAACACCATATATTTT
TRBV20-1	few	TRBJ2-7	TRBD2	CSAMRELPYEQYF	TGCAGTGCTATGCGGGAGTTGCCGTACGAGCAGTACTTC
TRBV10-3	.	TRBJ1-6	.	CAISVVSYDSPLHF	TGTGCCATCAGTGTGGTCAGTTATGATTCACCCCTCCACTTT
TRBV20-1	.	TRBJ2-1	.	CSAEGDGDNEQFF	TGCAGTGCTGAGGGGGACGGCGACAATGAGCAGTTCTTC
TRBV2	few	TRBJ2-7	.	CASNPVPKGGQYF	TGTGCCAGCAACCCGGTGCCCAAAGGAGGACAGTACTTC
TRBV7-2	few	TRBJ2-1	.	CASSVALVNEQFF	TGTGCCAGCAGCGTAGCGTTGGTGAATGAGCAGTTCTTC
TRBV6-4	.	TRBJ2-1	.	CASSDSNEQFF	TGTGCCAGCAGTGATAGCAATGAGCAGTTCTTC
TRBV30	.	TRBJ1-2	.	CAWMRGKGLVGGYTF	TGTGCCTGGATGCGGGGGAAAGGGTTGGTAGGAGGCTACACCTTC
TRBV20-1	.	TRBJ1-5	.	CSAESVYGQPQHF	TGCAGTGCTGAAAGCGTATACGGTCAGCCCCAGCATTTT
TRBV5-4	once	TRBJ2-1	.	CASTTDYYNEQFF	TGTGCCAGCACAACGGACTACTACAATGAGCAGTTCTTC
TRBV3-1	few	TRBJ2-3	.	CASSQDFNSYTDTQYF	TGTGCCAGCAGCCAAGATTTTAACTCCTACACAGATACGCAGTATTTT
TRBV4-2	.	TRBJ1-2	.	CASSQERFPRGYTF	TGTGCCAGCAGCCAAGAACGGTTCCCGCGTGGCTACACCTTC
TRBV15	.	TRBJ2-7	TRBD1	CATYRDRGFYEQYF	TGTGCCACCTACCGGGACAGGGGGTTCTACGAGCAGTACTTC
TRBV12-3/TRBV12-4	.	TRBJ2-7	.	CASSPGHSSYEQYF	TGTGCCAGCAGTCCGGGACATAGCTCCTACGAGCAGTACTTC
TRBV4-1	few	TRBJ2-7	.	CASSRASLGGYEQYF	TGCGCCAGCAGCCGGGCCAGTCTGGGAGGCTACGAGCAGTACTTC
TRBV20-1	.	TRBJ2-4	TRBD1	CSATSTGDGERYF	TGCAGTGCTACCTCGACAGGGGACGGCGAGCGGTACTTC
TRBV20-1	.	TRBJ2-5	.	CSARRLPQETQYF	TGCAGTGCTAGGCGACTCCCCCAAGAGACCCAGTACTTC
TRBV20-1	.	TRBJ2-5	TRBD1	CSAREIQGAMETQYF	TGCAGTGCTAGAGAGATACAGGGGGCGATGGAGACCCAGTACTTC
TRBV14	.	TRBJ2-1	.	CASSQEEVGWRRAYNEQFF	TGTGCCAGCAGCCAAGAAGAGGTGGGTTGGCGGAGGGCTTACAATGAGCAGTTCTTC
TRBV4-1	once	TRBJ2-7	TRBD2	CASSQASGRKASYEQYF	TGCGCCAGCAGCCAAGCGAGCGGGAGGAAGGCCTCCTACGAGCAGTACTTC
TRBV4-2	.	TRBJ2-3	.	CASSQDPMGGGSADTQYF	TGTGCCAGCAGCCAAGATCCTATGGGGGGCGGCAGCGCAGATACGCAGTATTTT
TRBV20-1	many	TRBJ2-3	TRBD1	CSARNQQGSGTDTQYF	TGCAGTGCTAGAAACCAACAGGGGTCGGGGACAGATACGCAGTATTTT
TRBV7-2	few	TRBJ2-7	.	CASSLGARRDYEQYF	TGTGCCAGCAGCTTAGGCGCTAGGAGGGACTACGAGCAGTACTTC
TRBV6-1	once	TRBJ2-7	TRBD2	CASSEALAGPYEQYF	TGTGCCAGCAGTGAAGCGCTAGCGGGACCCTACGAGCAGTACTTC
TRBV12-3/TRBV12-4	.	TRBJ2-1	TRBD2	CASSQGLAGPGQFF	TGTGCCAGCAGCCAGGGACTAGCGGGGCCAGGGCAGTTCTTC
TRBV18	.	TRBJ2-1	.	CASSPAGLGGDEQFF	TGTGCCAGCTCACCAGCCGGGCTAGGGGGTGATGAGCAGTTCTTC
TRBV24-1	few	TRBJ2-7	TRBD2	CATSDSGTSVYEQYF	TGTGCCACCAGTGATTCCGGGACTAGCGTCTACGAGCAGTACTTC
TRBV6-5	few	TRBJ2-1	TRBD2	CASAPVLADSYNEQFF	TGTGCCAGCGCCCCGGTACTAGCGGACTCCTACAATGAGCAGTTCTTC
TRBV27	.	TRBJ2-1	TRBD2	CASSLLREAEQFF	TGTGCCAGCAGTTTATTGCGGGAGGCTGAGCAGTTCTTC
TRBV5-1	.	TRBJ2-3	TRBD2	CASSFSSRLAGGRDTQYF	TGCGCCAGCAGCTTCTCCTCCCGGCTAGCGGGCGGTCGGGATACGCAGTATTTT
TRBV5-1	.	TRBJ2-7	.	CASSLGEDRIYEQYF	TGCGCCAGCAGCTTGGGGGAGGACAGGATCTACGAGCAGTACTTC